The clone carrying this T cell receptor beta chain was seen more than once but under ten times. Its antigen remains unknown. The CDR3 covers 15 residues. CDR1 SGHRS and CDR2 YFSETQ come from the germline V gene. The V and J ends lost 3 bases and 2 bases, in that order; junction bases with no gene match: 6. These data belong to a study of T cells after yellow fever vaccination. Study-wide results and limits: Reappearing after the booster were most of the clones from primary vaccination (less than 98% CD4, approximately 89% CD8).

Universal primer sites and UMIs were introduced during 5'RACE template-switching synthesis of TCR cDNA. TCRdb used MiXCR to reprocess the 5' RACE reads, holding one entry per CDR3 protein. The table records about 430,000 distinct CDR3 sequences, roughly a sixth of them present only once. The sequences come from PBMCs, collected before the yellow fever booster vaccination. The chain joins TRBV5-1 to TRBJ2-3; TRBD1 aligns across 7 bases. This receptor was identified in a young man who received the YFV17D yellow fever vaccine. CDR3 bases: TGCGCCAGCAGCTGGGGAGACAGGGACACAGATACGCAGTATTTT. Residues: CASSWGDRDTDTQYF. Drawing the rest from reference TRBV5-1 and TRBJ2-3, the complete variable domain is KAGVTQTPRYLIKTRGQQVTLSCSPISGHRSVSWYQQTPGQGLQFLFEYFSETQRNKGNFPGRFSGRQFSNSRSEMNVSTLELGDSALYLCASSWGDRDTDTQYFGPGTRLTVL.